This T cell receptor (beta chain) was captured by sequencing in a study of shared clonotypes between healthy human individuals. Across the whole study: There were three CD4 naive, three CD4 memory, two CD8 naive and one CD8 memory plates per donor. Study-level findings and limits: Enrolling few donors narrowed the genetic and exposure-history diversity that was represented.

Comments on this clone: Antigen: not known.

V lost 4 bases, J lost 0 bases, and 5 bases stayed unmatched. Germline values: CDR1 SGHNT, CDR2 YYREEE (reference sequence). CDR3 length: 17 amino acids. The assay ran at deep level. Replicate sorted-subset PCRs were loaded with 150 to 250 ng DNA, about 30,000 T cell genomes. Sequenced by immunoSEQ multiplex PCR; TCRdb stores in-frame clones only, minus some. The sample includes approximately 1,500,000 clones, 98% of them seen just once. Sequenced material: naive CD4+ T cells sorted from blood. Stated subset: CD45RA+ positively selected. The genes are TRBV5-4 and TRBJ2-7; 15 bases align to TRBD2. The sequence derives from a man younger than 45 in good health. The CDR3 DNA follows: TGTGCCAGCAGCGTACCGGGACTAGCGGGAGGCTCCTACGAGCAGTACTTC. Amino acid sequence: CASSVPGLAGGSYEQYF.